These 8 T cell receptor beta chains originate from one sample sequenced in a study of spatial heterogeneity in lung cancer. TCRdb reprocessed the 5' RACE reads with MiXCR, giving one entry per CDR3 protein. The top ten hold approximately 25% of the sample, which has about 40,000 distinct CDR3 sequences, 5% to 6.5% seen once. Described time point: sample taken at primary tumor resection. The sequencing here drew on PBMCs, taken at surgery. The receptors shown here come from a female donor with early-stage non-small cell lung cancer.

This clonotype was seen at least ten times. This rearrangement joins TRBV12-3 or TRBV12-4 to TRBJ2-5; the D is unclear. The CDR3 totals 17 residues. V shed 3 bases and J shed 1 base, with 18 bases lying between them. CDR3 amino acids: CASSFGRPLGLQETQYF. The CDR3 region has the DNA TGTGCCAGCAGTTTCGGCAGGCCGTTGGGTCTCCAAGAGACCCAGTACTTC.

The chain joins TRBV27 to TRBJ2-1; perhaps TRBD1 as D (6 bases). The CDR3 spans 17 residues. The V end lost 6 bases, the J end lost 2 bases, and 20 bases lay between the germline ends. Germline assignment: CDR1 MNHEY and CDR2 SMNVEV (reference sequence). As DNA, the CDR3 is TGTGCCAGCAGCGCTGAATCCGCAGGGGTGGCCTACAATGAGCAGTTCTTC. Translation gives CASSAESAGVAYNEQFF.

This chain's CDR3 is CATSTVPGQGNWGGGELFF. The CDR3 DNA sequence: TGTGCCACCAGCACAGTACCGGGACAGGGGAACTGGGGCGGCGGGGAGCTGTTTTTT. The V gene is TRBV15, the J gene TRBJ2-2; 10 bases line up with TRBD1. This CDR3 is built from 19 residues. CDR1 and CDR2 (germline): LNHNV, YYDKDF (reference sequence). The V and J ends lost 4 bases and 7 bases, in that order; junction bases with no gene match: 18.

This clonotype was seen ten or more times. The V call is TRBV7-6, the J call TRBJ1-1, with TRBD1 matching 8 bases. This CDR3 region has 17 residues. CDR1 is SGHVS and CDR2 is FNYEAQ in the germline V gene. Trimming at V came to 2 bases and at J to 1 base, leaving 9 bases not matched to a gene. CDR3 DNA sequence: TGTGCCAGCAGCTTAAGTGCGACAGGGGATTGGAACACTGAAGCTTTCTTT. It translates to CASSLSATGDWNTEAFF. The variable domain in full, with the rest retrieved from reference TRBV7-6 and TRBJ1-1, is GAGVSQSPRYKVTKRGQDVALRCDPISGHVSLYWYRQALGQGPEFLTYFNYEAQQDKSGLPNDRFSAERPEGSISTLTIQRTEQRDSAMYRCASSLSATGDWNTEAFFGQGTRLTVV.

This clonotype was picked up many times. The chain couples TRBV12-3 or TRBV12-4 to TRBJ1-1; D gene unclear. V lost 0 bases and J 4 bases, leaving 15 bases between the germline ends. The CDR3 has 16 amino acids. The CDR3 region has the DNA TGTGCCAGCAGTTTAGCCCGGTCAGCCACGGGCACTGAAGCTTTCTTT. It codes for CASSLARSATGTEAFF.

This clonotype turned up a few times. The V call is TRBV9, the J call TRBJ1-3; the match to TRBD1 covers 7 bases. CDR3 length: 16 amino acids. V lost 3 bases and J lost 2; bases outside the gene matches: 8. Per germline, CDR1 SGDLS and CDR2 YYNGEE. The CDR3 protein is CASSAHRGLAGNTIYF. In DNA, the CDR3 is TGTGCCAGCAGCGCCCACAGGGGACTTGCTGGAAACACCATATATTTT.

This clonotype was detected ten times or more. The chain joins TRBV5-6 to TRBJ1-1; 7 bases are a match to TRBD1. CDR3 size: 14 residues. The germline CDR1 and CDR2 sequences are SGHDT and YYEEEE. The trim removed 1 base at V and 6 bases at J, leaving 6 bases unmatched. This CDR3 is CASSLPQGQPEAFF. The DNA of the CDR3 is TGTGCCAGCAGCTTGCCACAGGGACAGCCTGAAGCTTTCTTT.

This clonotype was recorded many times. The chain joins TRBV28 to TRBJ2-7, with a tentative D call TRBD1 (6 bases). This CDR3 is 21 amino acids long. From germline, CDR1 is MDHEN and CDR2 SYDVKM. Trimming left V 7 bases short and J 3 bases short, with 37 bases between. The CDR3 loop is CASIRGWGSNLKHPRNYEQYF. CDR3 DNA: TGTGCCAGCATTAGGGGGTGGGGGTCCAATCTGAAACACCCTAGAAACTACGAGCAGTACTTC. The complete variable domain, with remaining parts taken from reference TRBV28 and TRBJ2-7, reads DVKVTQSSRYLVKRTGEKVFLECVQDMDHENMFWYRQDPGLGLRLIYFSYDVKMKEKGDIPEGYSVSREKKERFSLILESASTNQTSMYLCASIRGWGSNLKHPRNYEQYFGPGTRLTVT.